The clone carrying this T cell receptor beta chain was seen just once. Its antigen remains unknown. 60 Vbeta and 13 Jbeta primers were used in PCR. Data came from immunoSEQ multiplex PCR; TCRdb stores just in-frame clones and leaves some out. The sample holds 160,000 or so clones; roughly 80% are singletons and the top ten take about 0.5%. The data are from a study of cytomegalovirus exposure and HLA in healthy donors. Study background: An early release of data contained 70 million to 95 million unique TCRs, which came from HLA-typed donors. Overall study results and limits: Researchers reported in a later analysis that a missense DCLRE1C variant was tied to TCR beta V- and J-gene trimming.

The V segment lost 5 bases and the J segment 6 bases; nucleotides outside the gene matches: 9. CDR1 and CDR2 (germline): LNHDA, SQIVND (reference sequence). The CDR3 contains 15 residues. This TCR was recovered from a woman in her fifties or sixties in good health and CMV-seronegative. The sequenced material came from PBMCs. The chain has TRBV19 and TRBJ2-1; 8 nucleotides match TRBD1. CDR3 nucleotides: TGTGCCAGTAGTGTACGACAGGGGAAGGGCAATGAGCAGTTCTTC. It translates to CASSVRQGKGNEQFF.